The rows below give T cell receptor beta chains drawn from one sample of a study of cytomegalovirus exposure and HLA in healthy donors. Sequenced by immunoSEQ multiplex PCR; TCRdb stores in-frame clones only, minus some. The table records roughly 100,000 clones, 65% to 80% of them present only once. Material: PBMCs. The source of these receptors is a woman between 18 and 30 years old in good health and CMV-seropositive. Both conserved end residues are part of each CDR3. Fields, in order: D gene, V gene, CDR3 protein. A D gene is named only where the DNA matches it firmly.

d_call: TRBD1; v_call: TRBV12-5; cdr3_aa: CASGVGQGTTEAFF
d_call: TRBD2; v_call: TRBV27; cdr3_aa: CASSSLAGALNEQFF
d_call: TRBD1; v_call: TRBV7-2; cdr3_aa: CASSLTGGHTEAFF
d_call: TRBD2; v_call: TRBV9; cdr3_aa: CASSVGGWEGGETQYF
d_call: NA; v_call: TRBV7-9; cdr3_aa: CASSRGGNNEKLFF
d_call: NA; v_call: TRBV28; cdr3_aa: CASSPQGGAINEQFF
d_call: TRBD1; v_call: TRBV6-6; cdr3_aa: CASSSPNDRVDTEAFF
d_call: NA; v_call: TRBV9; cdr3_aa: CASSPQGAQSGNTIYF
d_call: TRBD1; v_call: TRBV18; cdr3_aa: CASSPGQGIYEQYF
d_call: NA; v_call: TRBV6-5; cdr3_aa: CASRRDRRTDTQYF
d_call: NA; v_call: TRBV4-3; cdr3_aa: CASSQDRAGLSNQPQHF
d_call: NA; v_call: TRBV10-3; cdr3_aa: CAAGGYTF
d_call: NA; v_call: TRBV7-8; cdr3_aa: CASSLFIRAPAEAFF
d_call: NA; v_call: TRBV19; cdr3_aa: CASCENTEAFF
d_call: NA; v_call: TRBV7-6; cdr3_aa: CASSLALADNTGELFF
d_call: TRBD1; v_call: TRBV7-2; cdr3_aa: CASSTGGTEAFF
d_call: TRBD1; v_call: TRBV7-2; cdr3_aa: CASSLMGTAPYEQYF
d_call: TRBD2; v_call: TRBV7-3; cdr3_aa: CASSFGTSGRSTDTQYF
d_call: NA; v_call: TRBV7-7; cdr3_aa: CASSLAGEHEQYF
d_call: TRBD1; v_call: TRBV7-9; cdr3_aa: CASSTGQQTNYGYTF
d_call: NA; v_call: TRBV9; cdr3_aa: CASSPLGAGVYEQYF
d_call: NA; v_call: TRBV30; cdr3_aa: CAWSGAAEQYF
d_call: NA; v_call: TRBV2; cdr3_aa: CASNDQGLNTEAFF
d_call: NA; v_call: TRBV29-1; cdr3_aa: CSGGENTGELFF
d_call: NA; v_call: TRBV5-1; cdr3_aa: CASSLAVNTEAFF
d_call: NA; v_call: TRBV6-6; cdr3_aa: CASRTGGPSGNTIYF
d_call: TRBD2; v_call: TRBV10-2; cdr3_aa: CASSTSGSYEQYF
d_call: NA; v_call: TRBV6-1; cdr3_aa: CASSARVGTEAFF
d_call: NA; v_call: TRBV2; cdr3_aa: CASSSRAPGALNTEAFF
d_call: TRBD1; v_call: TRBV2; cdr3_aa: CASSETGQGARVF
d_call: TRBD1; v_call: TRBV7-8; cdr3_aa: CASSLGRTGVDVDGYTF
d_call: NA; v_call: TRBV9; cdr3_aa: CASSVAPLSREETQYF
d_call: NA; v_call: TRBV19; cdr3_aa: CASSIFSLQGPGTQYF
d_call: NA; v_call: TRBV6-5; cdr3_aa: CASRLKAAGGEKLFF
d_call: TRBD1; v_call: TRBV5-4; cdr3_aa: CASSTDRDGYTF
d_call: TRBD1; v_call: TRBV19; cdr3_aa: CASSTLTGDYGYTF
d_call: TRBD2; v_call: TRBV2; cdr3_aa: CASRTSGEQFF
d_call: TRBD2; v_call: TRBV4-1; cdr3_aa: CASSPISGGLQETQYF
d_call: NA; v_call: TRBV11-2; cdr3_aa: CASSQTWLGTEAFF